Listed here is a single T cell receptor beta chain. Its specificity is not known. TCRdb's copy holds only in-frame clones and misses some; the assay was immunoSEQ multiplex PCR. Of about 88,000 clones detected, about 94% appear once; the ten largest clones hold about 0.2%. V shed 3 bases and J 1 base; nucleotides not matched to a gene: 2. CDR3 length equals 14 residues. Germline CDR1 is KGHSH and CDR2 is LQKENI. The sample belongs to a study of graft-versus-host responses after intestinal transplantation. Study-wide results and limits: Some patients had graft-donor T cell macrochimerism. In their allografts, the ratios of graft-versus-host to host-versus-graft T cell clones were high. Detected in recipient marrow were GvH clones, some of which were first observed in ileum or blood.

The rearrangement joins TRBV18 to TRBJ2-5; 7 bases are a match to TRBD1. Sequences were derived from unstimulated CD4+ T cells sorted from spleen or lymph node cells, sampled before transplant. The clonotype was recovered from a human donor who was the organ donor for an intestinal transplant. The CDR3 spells CASSPGQPQETQYF. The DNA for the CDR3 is TGTGCCAGCTCACCGGGACAGCCCCAAGAGACCCAGTACTTC.